The 24 T cell receptor beta chains presented below share a single source sample, sequenced in a study of control samples from healthy donors and cancer patients (TCRdb year 2020). Libraries were constructed by the immunoSEQ multiplex PCR assay. This is the immuneACCESS table as TCRdb keeps it, with only in-frame sequences that have V and J called. A part of the clones is gone; compared with another copy, unresolved V genes explain less than half, and the rest is unexplained. Across this sample there are 150,000 to 200,000 clones, with over 90% seen only once. Of the sample, approximately 1% falls within the top ten clones. Material for sequencing was blood. All receptors come from a woman aged 25 to 39 in good health.

This clone was counted once. The chain has TRBV30 and TRBJ1-2, with D possibly TRBD1 on 6 matching bases. V was clipped by 4 bases and J by 4 bases, with 22 bases between them. The CDR3 spans 16 residues. CDR1 is GTSNPN and CDR2 is SVGIG in the germline V gene (reference sequence). CDR3 in DNA: TGTGCCTGGAATCGTCGGGCCCACAGGGCCGGCTATGGCTACACCTTC. Its translation is CAWNRRAHRAGYGYTF.

The V and J genes are TRBV27 and TRBJ1-1, with a possible D match to TRBD1 (6 bases). This CDR3 is built from 15 residues. V gave up 6 bases and J gave up 1 base, with 15 bases separating them. Germline CDR1 reads MNHEY; CDR2 reads SMNVEV (reference sequence). CDR3: CASRPVGHANTEAFF. CDR3 sequence (DNA): TGTGCCAGCAGGCCGGTGGGACACGCGAACACTGAAGCTTTCTTT.

This rearrangement joins TRBV4-1 to TRBJ2-7; D unclear. CDR3 length: 15 residues. The V end was cut by 0 bases, the J end by 0 bases, with 9 bases between. Germline values: CDR1 MGHRA, CDR2 YSYEKL. For the CDR3, the DNA is TGCGCCAGCAGCCAAGATTCGGCGACCTCCTACGAGCAGTACTTC. Protein sequence: CASSQDSATSYEQYF.

The V and J genes are TRBV9 and TRBJ2-5; D not certain. There are 13 residues in the CDR3. V lost 4 bases and J lost 5, with 12 bases in between. CDR1 SGDLS and CDR2 YYNGEE come from the germline V gene. CDR3 protein: CASSLRPVETQYF. The CDR3 bases are TGTGCCAGCAGCCTCAGACCCGTGGAGACCCAGTACTTC. Using reference TRBV9 and TRBJ2-5 for the parts outside the CDR3, the full variable domain is DSGVTQTPKHLITATGQRVTLRCSPRSGDLSVYWYQQSLDQGLQFLIQYYNGEERAKGNILERFSAQQFPDLHSELNLSSLELGDSALYFCASSLRPVETQYFGPGTRLLVL.

The rearrangement joins TRBV5-6 to TRBJ1-5; D unclear. The CDR3 runs to 13 residues. V lost 0 bases and J lost 7, with 8 bases in between. Germline assignment: CDR1 SGHDT and CDR2 YYEEEE. The CDR3 protein is CASSLERGQPQHF. In DNA form, the CDR3 reads TGTGCCAGCAGCTTGGAACGGGGACAGCCCCAGCATTTT. Variable domain in full (rest from reference TRBV5-6 and TRBJ1-5): DAGVTQSPTHLIKTRGQQVTLRCSPKSGHDTVSWYQQALGQGPQFIFQYYEEEERQRGNFPDRFSGHQFPNYSSELNVNALLLGDSALYLCASSLERGQPQHFGDGTRLSIL.

The rearrangement uses TRBV28 and TRBJ1-5, with 7 bases that match TRBD1. The germline V gene encodes CDR1 MDHEN and CDR2 SYDVKM. Trimming took 2 bases from V and 7 from J; bases not matched to a gene: 2. The length of the CDR3 is 13 residues. CDR3 sequence (DNA): TGTGCCAGCAGTTTAACAGGGGCACAGCCCCAGCATTTT. It yields the protein CASSLTGAQPQHF. Based on the CDR3 plus reference TRBV28 and TRBJ1-5, the full variable domain is DVKVTQSSRYLVKRTGEKVFLECVQDMDHENMFWYRQDPGLGLRLIYFSYDVKMKEKGDIPEGYSVSREKKERFSLILESASTNQTSMYLCASSLTGAQPQHFGDGTRLSIL.

This rearrangement joins TRBV10-3 to TRBJ2-1; D might be TRBD1 or TRBD2, each matching 5 bases. CDR1 ENHRY and CDR2 SYGVKD come from the germline V gene. CDR3 length equals 15 residues. Trimming took off 5 bases at V and 7 bases at J, with 18 bases between the two ends. The CDR3 DNA sequence: TGTGCCATCAGTCCCCCGGGGCGGTTTCTGAATGAGCAGTTCTTC. This sequence encodes CAISPPGRFLNEQFF.

The rearrangement uses TRBV19 and TRBJ2-5; D call uncertain. The V end lost 5 bases, the J end lost 3 bases, and 10 bases lay between the germline ends. Per the germline V gene, CDR1 is LNHDA and CDR2 is SQIVND (reference sequence). There are 13 residues in the CDR3. The CDR3 coding sequence is TGTGCCAGTAGTGGTCAGTTCGAAGAGACCCAGTACTTC. It specifies CASSGQFEETQYF.

This clone was observed a handful of times. The chain combines TRBV7-9 with TRBJ1-1, with 7 bases that match TRBD1. After removal of 4 bases from V and 6 bases from J, the junction contained 8 bases not matched to a gene. The CDR3 is 14 amino acids. Germline CDR1 is SEHNR and CDR2 is FQNEAQ (reference sequence). The CDR3 nucleotides read TGTGCCAGCAGCTCGACAGGGAGTCAGGCTGAAGCTTTCTTT. It encodes CASSSTGSQAEAFF.

The chain links TRBV5-1 to TRBJ1-6, with D unclear. The CDR3 is 14 residues long. V lost 4 bases to trimming and J lost 6 bases, with 11 bases between them. Germline values: CDR1 SGHRS, CDR2 YFSETQ. The CDR3 sequence is CASSLGLPNSPLHF. CDR3 coding DNA: TGCGCCAGCAGCCTCGGACTGCCTAATTCACCCCTCCACTTT.

The V and J genes are TRBV7-2 and TRBJ1-1; tentatively, D is TRBD1 (5 bases). The CDR3 has 16 amino acids. V was shortened by 1 base and J by 0 bases, with 12 bases between the two germline ends. CDR1 SGHTA and CDR2 FQGNSA come from the germline V gene. In nucleotides, the CDR3 is TGTGCCAGCAGCTTAGACAGGCAGGACATGAACACTGAAGCTTTCTTT. Amino acids: CASSLDRQDMNTEAFF.

The chain links TRBV15 to TRBJ2-7, with D possibly matching TRBD1 (5 bases). CDR1 and CDR2 (germline): LNHNV, YYDKDF (reference sequence). The CDR3 is made up of 16 amino acids. Trimming stripped 0 bases from V and 0 bases from J, with 12 bases between. The CDR3 protein is CATSRDLWGHSYEQYF. The CDR3 DNA sequence: TGTGCCACCAGCAGAGATCTTTGGGGCCACTCCTACGAGCAGTACTTC.

The chain is built from TRBV11-2 and TRBJ2-7; D gene unclear. CDR1 SGHAT and CDR2 FQNNGV come from the germline V gene. The germline V and J ends were trimmed by 4 bases and 0 bases, with 10 bases remaining between them. This CDR3 comprises 14 residues. For the CDR3, the DNA is TGTGCCAGCAGCTCTCTGAGGAACTCCTACGAGCAGTACTTC. This codes for CASSSLRNSYEQYF.

This chain links TRBV27 with TRBJ2-6, with D possibly being TRBD1 (6 bases). Germline V gene lookup returns CDR1 MNHEY and CDR2 SMNVEV (reference sequence). The CDR3 length is 17 residues. V lost 2 bases to trimming and J lost 0 bases, with 11 bases between them. DNA of the CDR3: TGTGCCAGCAGTTTACGAGGACAGATCTCTGGGGCCAACGTCCTGACTTTC. It is translated as CASSLRGQISGANVLTF.

The V and J genes are TRBV10-2 and TRBJ1-4; TRBD1 matches at 10 bases. The CDR3 totals 15 residues. In germline, CDR1 is WSHSY, CDR2 SAAADI. V lost 2 bases to trimming and J lost 8 bases; unmatched junction nucleotides: 5. CDR3 protein: CASSEKDRGIEKLFF. CDR3 DNA sequence: TGCGCCAGCAGTGAGAAGGACAGGGGGATCGAAAAACTGTTTTTT.

The rearrangement links TRBV28 to TRBJ1-4, with D possibly matching TRBD1 (5 bases). Trimming cost V 5 bases and J 8 bases, with 30 bases left between them. The germline CDR1 and CDR2 sequences are MDHEN and SYDVKM. This CDR3 has 19 residues. CDR3 bases: TGTGCCAGCAGTCCCCCACTCGGGGGTCAAGGGGTGTGGAAAGAAAAACTGTTTTTT. Protein: CASSPPLGGQGVWKEKLFF.

Worth noting for this clone: This specimen includes other DNA sequences encoding the same CDR3. The rearrangement links TRBV3-1 (or the pseudogene TRBV3-2) to TRBJ1-5; D is perhaps TRBD1 (6 bases). The CDR3 runs to 14 residues. Between the trimmed V and J ends, which lost 1 base and 6 bases, there was a span of 10 bases. Germline lookup yields CDR1 LGHDT and CDR2 YNNKEL (reference sequence). The CDR3 coding sequence is TGTGCCAGCAGCCAAGGGGGACAACGTCAGCCCCAGCATTTT. This encodes CASSQGGQRQPQHF.

The rearrangement links TRBV4-1 to TRBJ1-2; 7 bases align to TRBD1. The germline CDR1 and CDR2 sequences are MGHRA and YSYEKL. CDR3 length: 18 amino acids. With V trimmed by 4 bases and J by 3 bases, 17 bases remained unmatched. CDR3 DNA: TGCGCCAGCAGCCTTAACCTAATTTTGACAGGGCGGGACTATGGCTACACCTTC. This gives the protein CASSLNLILTGRDYGYTF.

This clone was observed a few times. The V gene is TRBV6-4, the J gene TRBJ2-2; D is uncertain. CDR1 and CDR2 (germline): MRHNA, SNTAGT. Trimming removed 4 bases from V and 4 bases from J, with 7 bases in between. The length of the CDR3 is 13 residues. In DNA, the CDR3 is TGTGCCAGCAGTGTCGAGGCCACCGGGGAGCTGTTTTTT. As protein: CASSVEATGELFF.

The V gene is TRBV10-3, the J gene TRBJ1-5; D may be TRBD1 (6 bases). V was trimmed by 6 bases and J by 8 bases, leaving 17 bases between them. Germline CDR1 is ENHRY and CDR2 is SYGVKD. This CDR3 contains 14 residues. In DNA form, the CDR3 reads TGTGCCATCAGCCGCGGACAGTCCCTGGAGCCCCAGCATTTT. Its protein is CAISRGQSLEPQHF.

CDR3 sequence: CSLSRLAGTYNEQFF. In DNA form, the CDR3 reads TGCAGCCTTTCTAGACTAGCGGGGACCTACAATGAGCAGTTCTTC. The chain recombines TRBV29-1 with TRBJ2-1; TRBD2 matches at 11 bases. The V gene end was trimmed by 8 bases and the J gene end by 2 bases; junction bases not matched to a gene: 8. The germline V gene has CDR1 SQVTM and CDR2 ANQGSEA. The CDR3 length is 15 residues.

The count of this clone is one. J is TRBJ1-4 and V is TRBV5-4; D unclear. Germline assignment: CDR1 SGHNT and CDR2 YYREEE (reference sequence). Trimming removed 5 bases at V and 3 bases at J, with 17 bases between. This CDR3 region has 16 residues. DNA of the CDR3: TGTGCCAGCAGTCTATATACCTCGGCGGCTAATGAAAAACTGTTTTTT. It yields the protein CASSLYTSAANEKLFF.

The rearrangement links TRBV5-1 to TRBJ1-1; D remains unclear. V shed 0 bases and J shed 0 bases, with 9 bases lying between them. The CDR3 extends over 15 amino acids. Germline loops: CDR1 SGHRS, CDR2 YFSETQ. The CDR3 bases are TGCGCCAGCAGCTTGGTAAGCCCAATGAACACTGAAGCTTTCTTT. Translated, it gives CASSLVSPMNTEAFF.

V usage is TRBV9 and J usage is TRBJ2-1; 9 bases line up with TRBD2. The germline V gene has CDR1 SGDLS and CDR2 YYNGEE. The CDR3 has 15 amino acids. Trimming cost V 2 bases and J 4 bases; bases outside gene matches: 4. This CDR3 is CASSVGSGGYNEQFF. The DNA of the CDR3 is TGTGCCAGCAGCGTCGGTAGCGGGGGTTACAATGAGCAGTTCTTC.